Reported below is one T cell receptor (beta chain). Its antigen is as yet unknown. This sample stems from a study of cytomegalovirus exposure and HLA in healthy donors. The PCR used 60 Vbeta and 13 Jbeta primers. TCRdb keeps only in-frame clones here, not all; method: immunoSEQ multiplex PCR. The table shows approximately 90,000 clones, with approximately 83% occurring only once. The CDR3 sequence is 15 residues long. CDR1 SGHTA and CDR2 FQGTGA come from the germline V gene. Germline trimming cut 5 bases from V and 4 bases from J; bases unmatched to any gene: 8. Findings and limits, study-wide: Owing to their indistinguishability, certain V segments, notably TRBV6-2 and TRBV6-3, were excluded. Rates of TCR association differed by HLA locus in a later analysis, with DRB1 highest and HLA-C lowest. Reports indicate that TCR beta sequences accurately predicted the HLA-A and HLA-B alleles of most subjects.

The gene calls are TRBV7-3 and TRBJ2-3, with 8 bases aligning to TRBD1. The TCR originated in a man aged 40-55 years in good health and CMV-seronegative. What was sequenced was PBMCs. CDR3 residues: CASSPTGAFPDTQYF. Written as DNA, the CDR3 is TGTGCCAGCAGCCCGACAGGGGCTTTCCCAGATACGCAGTATTTT.